The 12 T cell receptor beta chains given below trace back to one sample, sequenced in a study of shared clonotypes between healthy human individuals. Sequencing was performed with immunoSEQ multiplex PCR; in TCRdb, only in-frame clones are kept and a portion is missing. The sample contains about 2.3 million clones, around 90% of which appear only once. Sample: naive CD4+ T cells from PBMCs. Subset denoted: CD45RA+ positively selected. These receptors were obtained from a man between 18 and 29 years old in good health. Some clones in this sample may be carry-over from other donors' samples.

V is TRBV4-3 and J is TRBJ2-5; D uncertain. This CDR3 has 14 residues. With 4 bases removed from V and 1 base from J, the gap between germline ends came to 10 bases. Germline loops: CDR1 LGHNA, CDR2 YSLEER. CDR3 nucleotides: TGCGCCAGCAGCCTCCGAGGTACCCAAGAGACCCAGTACTTC. Its translation: CASSLRGTQETQYF.

The chain is built from TRBV6-5 and TRBJ2-1; tentative D call: TRBD1 (5 bases). Trimming took 2 bases from V and 7 from J, leaving 15 bases between them. Germline loops: CDR1 MNHEY, CDR2 SVGAGI. The CDR3 spans 15 residues. The DNA for the CDR3 is TGTGCCAGCAGTTACCCCCAGGGATCGGGTAATGAGCAGTTCTTC. Residues: CASSYPQGSGNEQFF.

With regard to this clone: Other DNA sequences in this specimen translate into the identical CDR3. The chain couples TRBV5-6 to TRBJ2-5; 11 bases match TRBD2. The junction had 7 bases not matched to a gene; V was cut back by 4 bases and J by 2 bases. The CDR3 is made up of 16 amino acids. Germline V gene lookup returns CDR1 SGHDT and CDR2 YYEEEE. CDR3 residues: CASSLPGTSGQETQYF. Here the CDR3 DNA reads TGTGCCAGCAGCCTGCCCGGGACTAGCGGTCAAGAGACCCAGTACTTC.

The V gene is TRBV5-1, the J gene TRBJ2-2; 7 bases line up with TRBD2. The junction had 4 bases not matched to a gene; V was cut back by 5 bases and J by 3 bases. Per germline, CDR1 SGHRS and CDR2 YFSETQ. This CDR3 spans 14 amino acids. CDR3 sequence (DNA): TGCGCCAGCAGAGGGACTACTTACACCGGGGAGCTGTTTTTT. Amino acids: CASRGTTYTGELFF.

This clone was found once. The rearrangement uses TRBV14 and TRBJ1-2; 7 bases map to TRBD1. The CDR3 consists of 16 residues. With 3 bases clipped from V and 2 bases from J, the junction kept 9 bases outside the gene matches. Germline loops: CDR1 SGHDN, CDR2 FVKESK. This CDR3 is CASSQRTGANNYGYTF. Here the CDR3 DNA reads TGTGCCAGCAGCCAGCGCACAGGGGCAAACAACTATGGCTACACCTTC. The whole variable domain, remainder taken from reference TRBV14 and TRBJ1-2, is EAGVTQFPSHSVIEKGQTVTLRCDPISGHDNLYWYRRVMGKEIKFLLHFVKESKQDESGMPNNRFLAERTGGTYSTLKVQPAELEDSGVYFCASSQRTGANNYGYTFGSGTRLTVV.

The chain uses TRBV19 and TRBJ2-1; 10 nucleotides align to TRBD2. The CDR3 is 15 amino acids. The V gene end was trimmed by 2 bases and the J gene end by 9 bases; junction bases not matched to a gene: 7. CDR1 LNHDA and CDR2 SQIVND come from the germline V gene (reference sequence). DNA of the CDR3: TGTGCCAGTAGTATAAGGCTAGCGGGAGTTGTTGAGCAGTTCTTC. Protein sequence: CASSIRLAGVVEQFF.

This clone was recorded only once. The gene calls are TRBV7-9 and TRBJ2-1, with D perhaps matching TRBD1 (6 bases). The CDR3 extends over 16 amino acids. Germline V gene data show CDR1 as SEHNR and CDR2 as FQNEAQ (reference sequence). Trimming cost V 4 bases and J 7 bases, with 20 bases left between them. The CDR3 loop reads CASSSYQSAGANEQFF. CDR3 DNA sequence: TGTGCCAGCAGCTCCTACCAATCCGCAGGGGCTAATGAGCAGTTCTTC.

V and J are TRBV28 and TRBJ1-5; the D gene is possibly TRBD1 (6 bases). The CDR3 contains 15 residues. Germline V gene lookup returns CDR1 MDHEN and CDR2 SYDVKM. V was shortened by 3 bases and J by 1 base, with 10 bases between the two germline ends. CDR3 coding DNA: TGTGCCAGCAGTTTCCCCGGGACAAGCAATCAGCCCCAGCATTTT. Its protein is CASSFPGTSNQPQHF.

The chain links TRBV2 to TRBJ1-6; TRBD1 matches at 7 bases. The CDR3 is 15 residues long. Unmatched junction bases numbered 8, after V lost 7 bases and J lost 5 bases. The germline CDR1 and CDR2 sequences are SNHLY and FYNNEI. The CDR3 sequence: CASTGQAKNNSPLHF. CDR3 in DNA: TGTGCCAGCACTGGACAGGCGAAAAATAATTCACCCCTCCACTTT. The variable domain in full, with the rest retrieved from reference TRBV2 and TRBJ1-6, is EPEVTQTPSHQVTQMGQEVILRCVPISNHLYFYWYRQILGQKVEFLVSFYNNEISEKSEIFDDQFSVERPDGSNFTLKIRSTKLEDSAMYFCASTGQAKNNSPLHFGNGTRLTVT.

The J gene is TRBJ2-2, the V gene TRBV12-5; D gene unclear. Germline CDR1 is LGHNT and CDR2 is FRNRAP. With 4 bases removed from V and 6 bases from J, the gap between germline ends came to 15 bases. This CDR3 spans 15 amino acids. The CDR3 here is CASGSWDLGSGELFF. The CDR3 DNA is TGTGCTAGTGGTTCGTGGGATTTAGGTTCCGGGGAGCTGTTTTTT.

The J gene is TRBJ1-3, the V gene TRBV19, with D uncertain. Trimming pared 4 bases from V and 2 bases from J, leaving 9 bases between. This CDR3 is built from 14 residues. Germline V gives CDR1 LNHDA, CDR2 SQIVND (reference sequence). CDR3 region: CASSTWLTGNTIYF. The CDR3 DNA sequence: TGTGCCAGTAGTACCTGGTTAACTGGAAACACCATATATTTT.

This clone was detected only once. The rearrangement uses TRBV28 and TRBJ1-5; a possible D gene is TRBD1 (6 bases). The CDR3 runs 15 residues. V lost 6 bases and J lost 2, with 14 bases in between. Germline CDR1 and CDR2: MDHEN and SYDVKM. The CDR3 is CASSTGQLGNQPQHF. The CDR3 DNA reads as TGTGCCAGCAGCACAGGGCAATTGGGCAATCAGCCCCAGCATTTT.